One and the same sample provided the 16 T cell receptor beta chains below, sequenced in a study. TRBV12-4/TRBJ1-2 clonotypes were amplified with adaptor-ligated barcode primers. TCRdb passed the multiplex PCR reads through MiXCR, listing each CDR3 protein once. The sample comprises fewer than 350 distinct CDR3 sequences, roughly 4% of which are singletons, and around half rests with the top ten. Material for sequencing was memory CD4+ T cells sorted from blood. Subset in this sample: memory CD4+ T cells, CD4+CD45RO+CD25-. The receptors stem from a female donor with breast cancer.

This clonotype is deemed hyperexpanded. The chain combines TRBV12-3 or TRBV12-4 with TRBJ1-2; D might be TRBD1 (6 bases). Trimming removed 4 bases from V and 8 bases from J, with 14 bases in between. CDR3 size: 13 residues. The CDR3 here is CASSSTGMRGYTF. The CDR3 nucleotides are TGTGCCAGCAGTTCAACAGGGATGCGAGGCTACACCTTC.

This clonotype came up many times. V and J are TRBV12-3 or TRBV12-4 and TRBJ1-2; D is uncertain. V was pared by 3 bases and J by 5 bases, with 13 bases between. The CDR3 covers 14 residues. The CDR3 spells CASSFARWPYGYTF. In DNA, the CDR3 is TGTGCCAGCAGTTTCGCCAGGTGGCCTTATGGCTACACCTTC.

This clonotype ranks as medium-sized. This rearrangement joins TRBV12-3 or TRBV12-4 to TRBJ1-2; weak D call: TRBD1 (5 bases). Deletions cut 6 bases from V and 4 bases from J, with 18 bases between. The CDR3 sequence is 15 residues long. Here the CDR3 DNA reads TGTGCCAGCAGCGGGACGACGGAGAGGGGCTATGGCTACACCTTC. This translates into CASSGTTERGYGYTF.

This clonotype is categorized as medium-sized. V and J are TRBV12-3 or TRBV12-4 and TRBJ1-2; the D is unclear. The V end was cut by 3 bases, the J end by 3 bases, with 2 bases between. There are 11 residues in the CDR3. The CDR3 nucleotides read TGTGCCAGCAGTTTTGACTATGGCTACACCTTC. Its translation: CASSFDYGYTF.

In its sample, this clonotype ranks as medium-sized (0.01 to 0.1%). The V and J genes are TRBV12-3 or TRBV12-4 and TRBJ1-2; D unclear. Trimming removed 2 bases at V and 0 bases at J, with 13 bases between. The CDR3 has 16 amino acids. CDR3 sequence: CASSLRPASSNYGYTF. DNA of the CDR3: TGTGCCAGCAGTTTAAGGCCCGCATCTTCTAACTATGGCTACACCTTC.

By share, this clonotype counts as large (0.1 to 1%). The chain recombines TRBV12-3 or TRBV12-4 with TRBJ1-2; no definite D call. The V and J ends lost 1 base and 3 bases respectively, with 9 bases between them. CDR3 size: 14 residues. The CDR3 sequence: CASSLGQEHYGYTF. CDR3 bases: TGTGCCAGCAGTTTAGGGCAGGAACACTATGGCTACACCTTC.

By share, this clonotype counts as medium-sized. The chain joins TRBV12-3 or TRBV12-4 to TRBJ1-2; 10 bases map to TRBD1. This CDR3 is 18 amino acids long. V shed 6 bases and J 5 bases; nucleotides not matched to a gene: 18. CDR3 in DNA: TGTGCCAGCAGGGGAAACCGGGACAGGGGAATGAGTTGGTATGGCTACACCTTC. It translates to CASRGNRDRGMSWYGYTF.

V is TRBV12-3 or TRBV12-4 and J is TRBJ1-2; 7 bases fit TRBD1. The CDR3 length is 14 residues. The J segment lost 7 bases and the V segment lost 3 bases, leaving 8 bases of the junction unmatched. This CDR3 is CASSLTGIATGYTF. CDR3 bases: TGTGCCAGCAGTTTGACAGGGATTGCTACTGGCTACACCTTC.

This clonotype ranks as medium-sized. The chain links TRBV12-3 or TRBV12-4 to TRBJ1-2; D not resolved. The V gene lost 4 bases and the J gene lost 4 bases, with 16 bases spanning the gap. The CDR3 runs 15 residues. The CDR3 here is CASSSTDTGLYGYTF. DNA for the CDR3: TGTGCCAGCAGTTCGACGGATACCGGACTCTATGGCTACACCTTC.

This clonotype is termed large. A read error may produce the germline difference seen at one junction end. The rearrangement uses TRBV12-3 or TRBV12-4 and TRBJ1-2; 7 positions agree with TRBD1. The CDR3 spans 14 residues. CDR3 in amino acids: CASSSTGISSSSFF. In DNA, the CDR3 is TGTGCCAGCAGCTCGACAGGGATCTCTTCTTCGTCGTTCTTC.

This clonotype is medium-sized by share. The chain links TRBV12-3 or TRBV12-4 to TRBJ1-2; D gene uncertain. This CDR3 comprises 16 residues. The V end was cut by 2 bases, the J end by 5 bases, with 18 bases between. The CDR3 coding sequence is TGTGCCAGCAGTTTATCCATAAGGCTGGGTTTGTATGGCTACACCTTC. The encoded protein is CASSLSIRLGLYGYTF.

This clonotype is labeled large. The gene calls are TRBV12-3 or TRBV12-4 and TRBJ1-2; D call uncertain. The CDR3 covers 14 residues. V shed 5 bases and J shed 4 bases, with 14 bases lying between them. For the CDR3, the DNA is TGTGCCAGCAGTGAGCGTGGTGGGCTCTATGGCTACACCTTC. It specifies CASSERGGLYGYTF.

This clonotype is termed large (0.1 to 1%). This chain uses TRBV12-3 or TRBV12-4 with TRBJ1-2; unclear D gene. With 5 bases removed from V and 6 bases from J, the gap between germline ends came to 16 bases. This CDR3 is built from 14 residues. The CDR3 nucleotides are TGTGCCAGCAGTACGAGGAGGAGCCTGAATGGCTACACCTTC. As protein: CASSTRRSLNGYTF.

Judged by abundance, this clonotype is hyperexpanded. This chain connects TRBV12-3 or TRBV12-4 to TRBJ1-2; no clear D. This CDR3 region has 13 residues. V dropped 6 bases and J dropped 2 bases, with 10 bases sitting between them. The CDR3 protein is CASSMDGNYGYTF. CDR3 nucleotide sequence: TGTGCCAGCAGCATGGACGGAAACTATGGCTACACCTTC.

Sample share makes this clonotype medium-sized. CDR3 in amino acids: CASSRGQGNGYTF. In nucleotides, the CDR3 is TGTGCCAGCAGCAGGGGACAGGGGAATGGCTACACCTTC. This chain uses TRBV12-3 or TRBV12-4 with TRBJ1-2, with 10 bases aligning to TRBD1. The CDR3 is made up of 13 amino acids. The junction had 4 bases not matched to a gene; V was cut back by 6 bases and J by 6 bases.

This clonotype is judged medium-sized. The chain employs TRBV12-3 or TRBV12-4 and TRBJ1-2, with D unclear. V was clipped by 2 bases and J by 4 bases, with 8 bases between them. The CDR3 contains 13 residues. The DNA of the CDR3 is TGTGCCAGCAGTTTATCCCCGGGCTATGGCTACACCTTC. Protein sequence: CASSLSPGYGYTF.